This T cell receptor (beta chain) was recovered during a study of blood T cell repertoires in COVID-19. Background on the study: Donors in the United States, Italy and Spain gave samples during acute or convalescent COVID-19. Sources were T cells, B-cell-depleted T cells, or PBMCs; the material itself was cDNA or gDNA.

The CDR3 is 14 amino acids. Looked up from germline, CDR1 is SGHNT and CDR2 is YYREEE (reference sequence). The V end was cut by 4 bases, the J end by 8 bases, with 18 bases between. In the authors' methods: From reference gene primer amplification, estimates of nucleated cell counts were derived. Libraries were prepared by immunoSEQ multiplex PCR; TCRdb keeps only in-frame clonotypes and omits some of them. V and J calls and clone size are as listed in that table; D and trimming were resolved from the DNA. This table has approximately 150,000 clones, more than 80% appearing once. The receptor was derived from a man between 18 and 35 years old with COVID-19, enrolled during active disease. Input material: peripheral blood. This chain links TRBV5-4 with TRBJ1-2, with D perhaps matching TRBD1 (5 bases). CDR3 sequence: CASSRDLGNGGYTF. The DNA of the CDR3 is TGTGCCAGCAGCCGGGACTTAGGGAATGGAGGCTACACCTTC. The whole variable domain, remainder taken from reference TRBV5-4 and TRBJ1-2, is ETGVTQSPTHLIKTRGQQVTLRCSSQSGHNTVSWYQQALGQGPQFIFQYYREEENGRGNFPPRFSGLQFPNYSSELNVNALELDDSALYLCASSRDLGNGGYTFGSGTRLTVV.